This T cell receptor beta chain was sequenced in a study of shared clonotypes between healthy human individuals. Overall study: Two women and a few men aged 18 to 49 served as donors.

Germline assignment: CDR1 LGHNA and CDR2 YSLEER. With V trimmed by 1 base and J by 6 bases, 5 bases remained unmatched. The CDR3 has 14 amino acids. For this clone: As yet, its antigen is unknown.

Study-level findings and limits: Compared with memory subsets, naive subsets generally had larger estimated richness.

The run depth of the assay was deep. Profiled with immunoSEQ multiplex PCR; TCRdb holds only in-frame clones, not every one. The sample lists under 1,900,000 clones; around 98.5% were seen once. The TCR comes from a man aged 30 to 45 in good health. V gene TRBV4-3 combines with J gene TRBJ2-7, with 8 bases that match TRBD2. Sequenced material: naive CD4+ T cells sorted from blood. The subset here: CD45RA+ positively selected. CDR3 sequence (DNA): TGCGCCAGCAGCCAAGGGACTAGCTTCCGCGAGCAGTACTTC. It is translated as CASSQGTSFREQYF.